The sequence of this T cell receptor beta chain was determined in a study of breast tumors, draining lymph nodes, adjacent tissues. Breast cancer patients provided tissue from their axillary draining lymph nodes. After removal of 2 bases from V and 13 bases from J, the junction contained 18 bases not matched to a gene. Germline lookup yields CDR1 MNHNY and CDR2 SVGAGI (reference sequence). The length of the CDR3 is 18 residues. With respect to this clonotype: Its antigen is as yet unknown.

Study-wide results and limits: Luminal-like breast cancer showed significantly higher tumor–nontumor repertoire similarity than basal-like.

TCRdb re-called the multiplex PCR reads with MiXCR, one entry per CDR3 protein. Seen here are about 80,000 distinct CDR3 sequences, approximately 19% observed once, and the top ten hold around 2.4%. The source material was axillary lymph node tissue. The origin of this receptor is a female donor with breast cancer. Some clones in this sample may be carry-over from other donors' samples. This sequence joins TRBV6-6 and TRBJ2-1, with 12 bases aligning to TRBD2. The CDR3 reads CASSYQLAGGPQVMSQFF. CDR3 in DNA: TGTGCCAGCAGTTACCAGCTAGCGGGAGGGCCGCAGGTTATGTCTCAGTTCTTC.